The 21 T cell receptor beta chains given below trace back to one sample, sequenced in a study of regulatory and conventional T cells in RAG deficiency. Libraries were prepared by immunoSEQ multiplex PCR; TCRdb keeps only in-frame clonotypes and omits some of them. The data hold fewer than 35,000 clones, with 70% to 90% observed a single time. In addition, the sample was reused for a study of regulatory T cells. In that study: Amplification used 52 TRBV primers and 13 TRBJ primers.

Source material: CD8+ T cells sorted from blood. The receptors stem from a human donor in good health.

This sequence joins TRBV15 and TRBJ1-1; no firm D call. Germline loops: CDR1 LNHNV, CDR2 YYDKDF (reference sequence). This CDR3 has 13 amino acids. Trimming removed 1 base from V and 7 bases from J, with 10 bases in between. CDR3 sequence reads: CATSRGGSVEAFF. Written as DNA, the CDR3 is TGTGCCACCAGCAGAGGAGGGTCAGTTGAAGCTTTCTTT. Full variable domain (remainder filled in from reference TRBV15 and TRBJ1-1): DAMVIQNPRYQVTQFGKPVTLSCSQTLNHNVMYWYQQKSSQAPKLLFHYYDKDFNNEADTPDNFQSRRPNTSFCFLDIRSPGLGDTAMYLCATSRGGSVEAFFGQGTRLTVV.

The chain links TRBV11-1 to TRBJ1-1; TRBD1 is a possible D gene (5 bases). The germline CDR1 and CDR2 sequences are SGHAT and FQDESV (reference sequence). V gave up 3 bases and J gave up 1 base, with 12 bases separating them. The CDR3 length is 15 residues. Here the CDR3 reads CASSFEAGPNTEAFF. The CDR3 coding sequence is TGTGCCAGCAGCTTTGAGGCAGGGCCGAACACTGAAGCTTTCTTT. Filled out from reference TRBV11-1 and TRBJ1-1, the complete variable domain reads EAEVAQSPRYKITEKSQAVAFWCDPISGHATLYWYRQILGQGPELLVQFQDESVVDDSQLPKDRFSAERLKGVDSTLKIQPAELGDSAMYLCASSFEAGPNTEAFFGQGTRLTVV.

The V call is TRBV6-6, the J call TRBJ2-6, with D possibly TRBD1 on 5 matching bases. From germline, CDR1 is MNHNY and CDR2 SVGAGI (reference sequence). V was shortened by 5 bases and J by 2 bases, with 10 bases between the two germline ends. This CDR3 region has 15 residues. The CDR3 is CASSKTATGANVLTF. The CDR3 nucleotides read TGTGCCAGCAGTAAGACAGCCACTGGGGCCAACGTCCTGACTTTC.

V and J are TRBV2 and TRBJ2-1; either TRBD1 or TRBD2 may fit D (5 bases each). The CDR3 covers 12 residues. V dropped 6 bases and J dropped 6 bases, with 9 bases sitting between them. Germline values: CDR1 SNHLY, CDR2 FYNNEI. CDR3 in amino acids: CASRGTINEQFF. The CDR3 DNA reads as TGTGCCAGCAGGGGGACGATCAATGAGCAGTTCTTC.

This clone appeared once. The chain joins TRBV7-8 to TRBJ2-1; D is unclear. The germline V and J ends were trimmed by 4 bases and 7 bases, with 17 bases remaining between them. CDR3 length: 15 amino acids. Germline-derived CDR1 and CDR2 are SGHVS and FQNEAQ. CDR3 protein: CASSSLLPGGNEQFF. The CDR3 region has the DNA TGTGCCAGCAGCTCCCTGCTCCCAGGTGGGAATGAGCAGTTCTTC.

The rearrangement links TRBV7-8 to TRBJ2-3; the D is unclear. The length of the CDR3 is 17 residues. The germline V gene encodes CDR1 SGHVS and CDR2 FQNEAQ. The V gene lost 1 base and the J gene lost 5 bases, with 19 bases spanning the gap. Here the CDR3 DNA reads TGTGCCAGCAGCTTAGGCGAATTCGGTTTAACAATAGATACGCAGTATTTT. Translated: CASSLGEFGLTIDTQYF.

This chain uses TRBV6-6 with TRBJ1-1; D gene unclear. Trimming removed 8 bases from V and 4 bases from J, with 17 bases in between. CDR1 is MNHNY, CDR2 SVGAGI, per germline (reference sequence). The CDR3 consists of 14 residues. CDR3 nucleotides: TGTGCCAGCCTACCGCCGGGGTACTCCACTGAAGCTTTCTTT. Translating gives CASLPPGYSTEAFF.

The rearrangement joins TRBV7-9 to TRBJ2-1; a possible D gene is TRBD2 (7 bases). Germline V lookup: CDR1 SEHNR, CDR2 FQNEAQ (reference sequence). V was pared by 1 base and J by 8 bases, with 15 bases between. CDR3 length: 15 residues. CDR3 sequence reads: CASSLGSGGLDEQFF. The DNA for the CDR3 is TGTGCCAGCAGCTTAGGCTCGGGGGGCCTCGATGAGCAGTTCTTC.

V and J are TRBV4-2 and TRBJ2-1, with no clear D. The germline V gene has CDR1 LGHNA and CDR2 YNFKEQ. Deletions cut 4 bases from V and 5 bases from J, with 9 bases between. This CDR3 is 13 amino acids long. The CDR3 loop reads CASSPLQNNEQFF. The CDR3 DNA reads TGTGCCAGCAGCCCACTTCAAAACAATGAGCAGTTCTTC.

J is TRBJ2-3 and V is TRBV7-3; 9 nucleotides line up with TRBD2. V lost 6 bases and J lost 5; bases outside the gene matches: 9. The length of the CDR3 is 15 residues. In germline, CDR1 is SGHTA, CDR2 FQGTGA. As DNA, the CDR3 is TGTGCCAGCAGTTCCGGGACTAGCAGTGGAGATACGCAGTATTTT. The encoded protein is CASSSGTSSGDTQYF.

This clone has a single count. The J gene is TRBJ1-1, the V gene TRBV19; D is perhaps TRBD1 (6 bases). Per germline, CDR1 LNHDA and CDR2 SQIVND (reference sequence). There are 13 residues in the CDR3. Trimming removed 2 bases at V and 3 bases at J, with 7 bases between. CDR3 DNA sequence: TGTGCCAGTAGTATAAAGGGGGACACTGAAGCTTTCTTT. It codes for CASSIKGDTEAFF. Drawing the rest from reference TRBV19 and TRBJ1-1, the complete variable domain is DGGITQSPKYLFRKEGQNVTLSCEQNLNHDAMYWYRQDPGQGLRLIYYSQIVNDFQKGDIAEGYSVSREKKESFPLTVTSAQKNPTAFYLCASSIKGDTEAFFGQGTRLTVV.

This chain links TRBV6-6 with TRBJ2-7; TRBD1 matches 7 bases. Germline V gene lookup returns CDR1 MNHNY and CDR2 SVGAGI (reference sequence). This CDR3 spans 12 amino acids. The V gene end was trimmed by 10 bases and the J gene end by 2 bases; junction bases not matched to a gene: 5. CDR3 amino acids: CATRDSPYEQYF. DNA of the CDR3: TGTGCCACAAGGGACAGTCCCTACGAGCAGTACTTC.

The gene calls are TRBV9 and TRBJ1-1; D call uncertain. From germline, CDR1 is SGDLS and CDR2 YYNGEE. Deletions cut 3 bases from V and 4 bases from J, with 4 bases between. This CDR3 is built from 11 residues. Here the CDR3 DNA reads TGTGCCAGCAGCGATGGCACTGAAGCTTTCTTT. Translation: CASSDGTEAFF.

The rearrangement uses TRBV6-5 and TRBJ2-3; D not certain. The germline CDR1 and CDR2 sequences are MNHEY and SVGAGI. V was clipped by 2 bases and J by 3 bases, with 6 bases between them. The CDR3 has 13 amino acids. The CDR3 DNA reads TGTGCCAGCAGTTACAGGGAAACAGATACGCAGTATTTT. As protein: CASSYRETDTQYF.

The rearrangement links TRBV11-2 to TRBJ2-1; D remains ambiguous. The CDR3 is made up of 14 amino acids. Germline CDR1 reads SGHAT; CDR2 reads FQNNGV. Between the trimmed V and J ends, which lost 2 bases and 8 bases, there was a span of 13 bases. CDR3 residues: CASSLYKRGDEQFF. CDR3 in DNA: TGTGCCAGCAGCTTATATAAGCGTGGCGATGAGCAGTTCTTC.

The genes are TRBV1 and TRBJ1-1. TRBV1 is marked as a pseudogene. This CDR3 is 15 amino acids long. The DNA of the CDR3 is TGCACCAGCAGCCAAGTTTCGGGTCTTCACACTGAAGCTTTCTTT. It yields the protein CTSSQVSGLHTEAFF.

The chain is built from TRBV5-1 and TRBJ2-7; D ambiguous. The ends were cut back, 0 bases at V and 6 bases at J, with 10 bases in the middle. CDR3 length: 13 residues. The germline V gene has CDR1 SGHRS and CDR2 YFSETQ. CDR3 sequence reads: CASSLAPEREQYF. The CDR3, as DNA: TGCGCCAGCAGCTTGGCGCCCGAACGCGAGCAGTACTTC.

The V and J genes are TRBV27 and TRBJ2-1, with TRBD1 matching over 7 bases. The V and J ends lost 8 bases and 7 bases, in that order; junction bases with no gene match: 8. CDR1 is MNHEY, CDR2 SMNVEV, per germline (reference sequence). This CDR3 is built from 13 residues. This chain's CDR3 is CASGYRGRNEQFF. DNA for the CDR3: TGTGCCAGCGGCTACAGGGGTAGAAATGAGCAGTTCTTC.

This clone has only a few counts. J is TRBJ1-1 and V is TRBV11-2; weak D call: TRBD1 (5 bases). The germline CDR1 and CDR2 sequences are SGHAT and FQNNGV. V dropped 1 base and J dropped 4 bases, with 10 bases sitting between them. This CDR3 is 14 amino acids long. The CDR3 DNA follows: TGTGCCAGCAGCTTAGTCAGGGTGTCCACTGAAGCTTTCTTT. Encoded protein: CASSLVRVSTEAFF.

This sequence joins TRBV5-1 and TRBJ2-1; 10 bases map to TRBD2. V was pared by 5 bases and J by 8 bases, with 10 bases of the junction left unmatched. The V gene's germline CDR1 is SGHRS and CDR2 YFSETQ. This CDR3 is built from 15 residues. The CDR3 DNA follows: TGCGCCAGCAGTCAGGGGAGGACTAGCGGCGATGAGCAGTTCTTC. Translated: CASSQGRTSGDEQFF.

A note on this clone: At one end, the junction sequence differs from germline, possibly due to a read error. CDR3 sequence (DNA): TGTGCTAGCAGCTTAGAGGGGGGAGAGACCCAGTACTTC. Translated: CASSLEGGETQYF. This chain links TRBV7-7 with TRBJ2-5; the D call may be TRBD1 or TRBD2 (6 bases each). The V gene's germline CDR1 is SSHAT and CDR2 FNYEAQ (reference sequence). The CDR3 runs to 13 residues.